The 14 T cell receptor beta chains listed next were all sequenced from one sample in a study of T cell clones after liver transplantation. Method: immunoSEQ multiplex PCR; TCRdb's copy keeps in-frame clones and lacks some. Of fewer than 15,000 clones listed, less than 85% were seen once; the top ten hold 31%. Sequencing was performed on CD8+ T cells from blood, taken at the 22-month timepoint. Receptors originate from a human patient who received a liver transplant. Part of the T cells may come from the graft donor.

The chain couples TRBV7-8 to TRBJ2-2; D is uncertain. This CDR3 is built from 15 residues. Germline V gives CDR1 SGHVS, CDR2 FQNEAQ. With 0 bases removed from V and 5 bases from J, the gap between germline ends came to 10 bases. The chain's CDR3 is CASSLAAGLTGELFF. CDR3 coding DNA: TGTGCCAGCAGCTTAGCGGCAGGTTTGACCGGGGAGCTGTTTTTT.

The CDR3 loop is CSVGGKQERDEQFF. Here the CDR3 DNA reads TGCAGCGTTGGGGGGAAGCAGGAGAGGGATGAGCAGTTCTTC. The rearrangement uses TRBV29-1 and TRBJ2-1; D could derive from TRBD1 or TRBD2 (5 bases each). This CDR3 comprises 14 residues. CDR1 SQVTM and CDR2 ANQGSEA come from the germline V gene. The germline V and J ends were trimmed by 4 bases and 8 bases, with 18 bases remaining between them.

To note about this clone: A much larger clonotype is one base distant, so this may be a read error. This sequence joins TRBV27 and TRBJ2-2; D not certain. Germline V gene sequence: CDR1 MNHEY, CDR2 SMNVEV (reference sequence). V was shortened by 4 bases and J by 2 bases, with 2 bases between the two germline ends. The length of the CDR3 is 12 residues. The CDR3 sequence: CASSYNTGELFF. CDR3 DNA sequence: TGTGCCAGCAGTTATAACACCGGGGAGCTGTTTTTT.

The chain employs TRBV20-1 and TRBJ2-5; D is ambiguous. Trimming pared 3 bases from V and 5 bases from J, leaving 7 bases between. The germline CDR1 and CDR2 sequences are DFQATT and SNEGSKA (reference sequence). There are 11 residues in the CDR3. The CDR3 loop is CSASPGETQYF. Here the CDR3 DNA reads TGCAGTGCTAGTCCCGGGGAGACCCAGTACTTC.

V is TRBV28 and J is TRBJ2-5; D is perhaps TRBD2 (6 bases). V was cut by 6 bases and J by 5 bases, with 13 bases left in between. The CDR3 loop spans 13 amino acids. Germline values: CDR1 MDHEN, CDR2 SYDVKM. CDR3: CASSPPAGETQYF. In DNA, the CDR3 is TGTGCCAGCAGCCCCCCGGCGGGGGAGACCCAGTACTTC.

DNA for the CDR3: TGTGCCAGTAGTATAGATCAGGGCCGAAAAGAGACCCAGTACTTC. This gives the protein CASSIDQGRKETQYF. The chain has TRBV19 and TRBJ2-5, with D tentatively TRBD1 (5 bases). Trimming took off 0 bases at V and 3 bases at J, with 11 bases between the two ends. From germline, CDR1 is LNHDA and CDR2 SQIVND (reference sequence). The CDR3 has 15 amino acids.

J is TRBJ1-2 and V is TRBV4-3; D is unclear. Germline V CDR1 and CDR2: LGHNA, YSLEER. The V end was cut by 1 base, the J end by 5 bases, with 8 bases between. This CDR3 has 13 residues. Written as DNA, the CDR3 is TGCGCCAGCAGCCAAGTGGGTGGATATGGCTACACCTTC. This codes for CASSQVGGYGYTF.

The J gene is TRBJ2-1, the V gene TRBV7-9; TRBD2 aligns across 11 bases. CDR3 length: 19 residues. Trimming at V came to 5 bases and at J to 9 bases, leaving 21 bases not matched to a gene. Looked up from germline, CDR1 is SEHNR and CDR2 is FQNEAQ (reference sequence). In DNA form, the CDR3 reads TGTGCCAGCAGCCCCTCCTCCCGTGCTGTAGCGGGGGGGCAGAGTGAGCAGTTCTTC. Translation gives CASSPSSRAVAGGQSEQFF. The whole variable domain, remainder taken from reference TRBV7-9 and TRBJ2-1, is DTGVSQNPRHKITKRGQNVTFRCDPISEHNRLYWYRQTLGQGPEFLTYFQNEAQLEKSRLLSDRFSAERPKGSFSTLEIQRTEQGDSAMYLCASSPSSRAVAGGQSEQFFGPGTRLTVL.

The V call is TRBV29-1, the J call TRBJ1-1; possibly TRBD1 for D (5 bases). This CDR3 is 12 amino acids long. V was shortened by 7 bases and J by 5 bases, with 14 bases between the two germline ends. Germline assignment: CDR1 SQVTM and CDR2 ANQGSEA. CDR3 sequence: CSAGGGETEAFF. In DNA form, the CDR3 reads TGCAGCGCGGGGGGAGGGGAAACTGAAGCTTTCTTT.

This sequence joins TRBV6-1 and TRBJ1-2; D uncertain. The CDR3 totals 17 residues. V shed 2 bases and J shed 3 bases, with 19 bases lying between them. Germline V gene lookup returns CDR1 MNHNS and CDR2 SASEGT. In nucleotides, the CDR3 is TGTGCCAGCAGTGAATTTAGCAGTCCCGGGGTAGACTATGGCTACACCTTC. Protein sequence: CASSEFSSPGVDYGYTF.

This clone came up once. J is TRBJ2-5 and V is TRBV7-3, with 10 bases identical to TRBD2. The CDR3 length is 15 residues. Trimming removed 5 bases from V and 5 bases from J; junction bases left unmatched: 8. Germline loops: CDR1 SGHTA, CDR2 FQGTGA. The CDR3 reads CASSQKRGGYETQYF. DNA for the CDR3: TGTGCCAGCAGCCAAAAGCGGGGGGGATACGAGACCCAGTACTTC.

Comment on this clone: A far larger clone differs by one base, so this is likely a read error. Other nucleotide sequences in the sample specify the same CDR3. The chain links TRBV5-1 to TRBJ1-2; no reliable D call. The CDR3 spans 14 residues. V was cut by 3 bases and J by 3 bases, with 12 bases left in between. Germline values: CDR1 SGHRS, CDR2 YFSETQ. The CDR3 reads CASSSDEYYYGYTF. The CDR3 nucleotides read TGCGCCAGCAGCTCGGACGAGTATTACTATGGCTACACCTTC.

The chain is built from TRBV5-6 and TRBJ2-5; 11 positions match TRBD1. Germline V gene lookup returns CDR1 SGHDT and CDR2 YYEEEE. CDR3 length: 15 amino acids. The trim removed 4 bases at V and 4 bases at J, leaving 6 bases unmatched. In nucleotides, the CDR3 is TGTGCCAGCAGCGTTCCGGGACAGGGGGTAGAGACCCAGTACTTC. Translating it yields CASSVPGQGVETQYF.

The gene calls are TRBV27 and TRBJ2-7; 9 bases agree with TRBD2. The V and J ends lost 3 bases and 2 bases, in that order; junction bases with no gene match: 11. The CDR3 has 17 residues. Germline CDR1 reads MNHEY; CDR2 reads SMNVEV (reference sequence). CDR3 sequence reads: CASSFSAGLAITYEQYF. The DNA of the CDR3 is TGTGCCAGCAGTTTTTCCGCCGGACTAGCGATTACCTACGAGCAGTACTTC.